This T cell receptor (beta chain) was recorded in a study of blood T cell repertoires in COVID-19. Study-wide background: Whether acute or convalescent, the COVID-19 samples came from the United States, Italy and Spain. Sources were T cells, B-cell-depleted T cells, or PBMCs; the material itself was cDNA or gDNA.

Germline V gene sequence: CDR1 MNHNS, CDR2 SASEGT. V lost 4 bases to trimming and J lost 2 bases; unmatched junction nucleotides: 9. This CDR3 spans 17 amino acids. This clone was seen a few times. Under the authors' procedure: Reference gene primer amplification gave nucleated cell count estimates. Method: immunoSEQ multiplex PCR; TCRdb's copy keeps in-frame clones and lacks some. V and J calls and clone size come straight from that table; D and trimming were deduced from the DNA. The sample gives about 200,000 clones, around three quarters of which show up once; around 6% is in the top ten. The clonotype was recovered from a woman aged 70-85 years with acute or convalescent COVID-19. This chain uses TRBV6-1 with TRBJ1-5; 9 bases agree with TRBD1. Input material: peripheral blood. CDR3 loop: CASSGGTGGFGNQPQHF. The CDR3 DNA sequence: TGTGCCAGCAGTGGAGGTACAGGGGGCTTTGGCAATCAGCCCCAGCATTTT.